The 16 T cell receptor beta chains presented below share a single source sample, sequenced in a study of T cells expressing NK-cell markers. TCRdb re-called the 5' RACE reads and catalogs CDR3 proteins one per entry, DNA excluded. This repertoire comprises 350,000 to 400,000 distinct CDR3 sequences; its ten largest clones make up 9.5% to 12%. Source material: blood T cells: a sorted CD56 or NKG2C T cell subset, CD4+ or CD8+ T cells, or bulk PBMC T cells (not recorded which). Receptors were obtained from a woman in her fifties or sixties in good health.

This chain joins TRBV5-6 and TRBJ2-1; no DNA is available, so the TRBD2 call from TCRdb remains unchecked. Looked up from germline, CDR1 is SGHDT and CDR2 is YYEEEE. The CDR3 totals 13 residues. The CDR3 spells CASSAFSGGLRFF.

The CDR3 sequence is CASSETGGETQYF. The chain has TRBV25-1 and TRBJ2-5; TCRdb outputs TRBD1, but without DNA this stays unchecked. The CDR3 has 13 amino acids. The germline CDR1 and CDR2 sequences are MGHDK and SYGVNS. The variable domain in full, with the rest retrieved from reference TRBV25-1 and TRBJ2-5, is EADIYQTPRYLVIGTGKKITLECSQTMGHDKMYWYQQDPGMELHLIHYSYGVNSTEKGDLSSESTVSRIRTEHFPLTLESARPSHTSQYLCASSETGGETQYFGPGTRLLVL.

The chain couples TRBV14 to TRBJ2-2; with no DNA, the TCRdb D assignment of TRBD2 cannot be verified. Germline V gene lookup returns CDR1 SGHDN and CDR2 FVKESK. This CDR3 is built from 15 residues. The CDR3 loop reads CASSQNLQNTGELFF.

The chain recombines TRBV6-5 with TRBJ2-2; TCRdb selects TRBD1, and the lack of DNA leaves this call unchecked. The CDR3 totals 13 residues. CDR1 and CDR2 from the germline V gene are MNHEY and SVGAGI. The CDR3 loop is CASSIDRTGELFF.

This rearrangement joins TRBV19 to TRBJ2-2; the TCRdb D gene call, TRBD1, has no DNA to confirm it. Germline-derived CDR1 and CDR2 are LNHDA and SQIVND (reference sequence). This CDR3 spans 16 amino acids. CDR3 in amino acids: CASSMRSGGGTGELFF. The variable domain in full, completed from reference TRBV19 and TRBJ2-2, reads DGGITQSPKYLFRKEGQNVTLSCEQNLNHDAMYWYRQDPGQGLRLIYYSQIVNDFQKGDIAEGYSVSREKKESFPLTVTSAQKNPTAFYLCASSMRSGGGTGELFFGEGSRLTVL.

The chain employs TRBV20-1 and TRBJ2-3; the TCRdb call, TRBD2, lacks DNA for checking. In germline, CDR1 is DFQATT, CDR2 SNEGSKA (reference sequence). The CDR3 runs to 15 residues. CDR3 residues: CSAPPGLLSKDTQYF.

The V and J genes are TRBV20-1 and TRBJ1-5; the TRBD1 assignment by TCRdb is unverifiable without DNA. This CDR3 spans 16 amino acids. CDR1 and CDR2 (germline): DFQATT, SNEGSKA (reference sequence). This chain's CDR3 is CSARLQGEAFNQPQHF.

The chain recombines TRBV6-5 with TRBJ2-2; the TCRdb D gene call, TRBD2, has no DNA to confirm it. The CDR3 consists of 17 residues. Germline CDR1 and CDR2: MNHEY and SVGAGI. This chain's CDR3 is CASSYSAGLSAAGELFF.

The chain recombines TRBV29-1 with TRBJ2-5; the TCRdb call, TRBD1, lacks DNA for checking. Germline CDR1 and CDR2: SQVTM and ANQGSEA. The CDR3 has 14 amino acids. Here the CDR3 reads CSVARQGVRETQYF.

V usage is TRBV11-3 and J usage is TRBJ1-4. The CDR3 sequence is 11 residues long. Germline loops: CDR1 SGHNT, CDR2 YENEEA. This CDR3 is CASSLKGKLFF. Based on the CDR3 plus reference TRBV11-3 and TRBJ1-4, the full variable domain is EAGVVQSPRYKIIEKKQPVAFWCNPISGHNTLYWYLQNLGQGPELLIRYENEEAVDDSQLPKDRFSAERLKGVDSTLKIQPAELGDSAVYLCASSLKGKLFFGSGTQLSVL.

This sequence joins TRBV7-9 and TRBJ2-7; TCRdb proposes TRBD1, but this gene call is untestable without DNA. Germline V gene lookup returns CDR1 SEHNR and CDR2 FQNEAQ (reference sequence). CDR3 length equals 12 residues. The CDR3 reads CASSLADRARYF.

The rearrangement joins TRBV24-1 to TRBJ2-1; the TRBD2 assignment by TCRdb is unverifiable without DNA. Germline V gives CDR1 KGHDR, CDR2 SFDVKD. This CDR3 spans 13 amino acids. CDR3 sequence reads: CATSDFTGDEQFF.

This sequence joins TRBV6-1 and TRBJ2-7. The germline V gene has CDR1 MNHNS and CDR2 SASEGT. CDR3 length: 14 residues. CDR3: CASSMQDRVYEQYF.

The chain recombines TRBV15 with TRBJ2-2. This CDR3 region has 12 residues. CDR1 is LNHNV and CDR2 is YYDKDF in the germline V gene (reference sequence). CDR3 protein: CATSRQFRELFF.

V usage is TRBV5-1 and J usage is TRBJ2-3; there is no DNA to check the TCRdb D call of TRBD1. CDR1 and CDR2 (germline): SGHRS, YFSETQ. The CDR3 is 16 residues long. The CDR3 here is CASSLPTGGSEDTQYF.

The gene calls are TRBV10-2 and TRBJ2-5; absent DNA, TCRdb's TRBD1 call cannot be checked. CDR3 length: 14 residues. Germline values: CDR1 WSHSY, CDR2 SAAADI. The CDR3 region is CASSGPREVWAQYF.